These T cell receptor beta chains were read from a single sample in a study of T cells expressing NK-cell markers. Following a re-call of the 5' RACE reads, TCRdb has one entry per CDR3 protein and lacks DNA. The table for this sample gives 350,000 to 450,000 distinct CDR3 sequences. Sequenced material: blood T cells: a sorted CD56 or NKG2C T cell subset, CD4+ or CD8+ T cells, or bulk PBMC T cells (not recorded which). All receptors come from a man aged 18-70 years in good health. CDR3s include the opening cysteine and the closing phenylalanine or tryptophan.

V: TRBV11-2
J: TRBJ2-1
CDR3: CASSLRAATGGPRNEQFF

V: TRBV5-8
J: TRBJ1-2
CDR3: CASRPKDRSYGYTF

V: TRBV6-1
J: TRBJ2-5
CDR3: CASTPGTSYLGTQYF

V: TRBV11-1
J: TRBJ2-2
CDR3: CASSFQSRGAWGTGELFF

V: TRBV27
J: TRBJ2-3
CDR3: CASSTRGQSSRGTQYF

V: TRBV3-1
J: TRBJ1-6
CDR3: CASSKSGQLYNSPLHF

V: TRBV12-3/TRBV12-4
J: TRBJ2-2
CDR3: CASSSYRDLTGELFF

V: TRBV5-1
J: TRBJ1-2
CDR3: CASSLDRVDDYTF

V: TRBV6-1
J: TRBJ2-2
CDR3: CASSGGTTLNTGELFF

V: TRBV14
J: TRBJ2-1
CDR3: CASSRRLAGGQRNEQFF

V: TRBV21-1
J: TRBJ2-7
CDR3: CASSVFSGGRYEQYF

V: TRBV2
J: TRBJ2-6
CDR3: CASSDTGGLAFGANVLTF

V: TRBV7-8
J: TRBJ2-5
CDR3: CASSWTGGGETQYF

V: TRBV19
J: TRBJ1-2
CDR3: CASSPSDFKRNYGYTF

V: TRBV20-1
J: TRBJ2-5
CDR3: CSAESPGTSIQTQYF

V: TRBV11-2
J: TRBJ1-2
CDR3: CASSPRQTHSYGYTF

V: TRBV6-1
J: TRBJ1-2
CDR3: CASSLAGGLDGYTF

V: TRBV6-4
J: TRBJ2-5
CDR3: CASRNRDLRKETQYF

V: TRBV11-2
J: TRBJ2-7
CDR3: CASSPLNGNYEQYF

V: TRBV19
J: TRBJ1-1
CDR3: CASSLTRWATEAFF

V: TRBV5-1
J: TRBJ1-2
CDR3: CASSSQGTPTNYGYTF

V: TRBV5-1
J: TRBJ2-7
CDR3: CASSLSTGGQDEQYF

V: TRBV5-1
J: TRBJ2-4
CDR3: CASSWGGEAKNIQYF

V: TRBV6-6
J: TRBJ1-1
CDR3: CASRPLNTEAFF

V: TRBV12-5
J: TRBJ2-5
CDR3: CASGPPWTSGGKETQYF

V: TRBV18
J: TRBJ1-5
CDR3: CASSPREGVRNQPQHF

V: TRBV5-1
J: TRBJ2-3
CDR3: CASSLNTLRRDTQYF

V: TRBV13
J: TRBJ1-5
CDR3: CASSYPGQGDQPQHF

V: TRBV12-5
J: TRBJ1-1
CDR3: CASGLVRRVSGTARLSNTEAFF

V: TRBV5-1
J: TRBJ1-6
CDR3: CASSAGGRGSPLHF

V: TRBV7-9
J: TRBJ1-2
CDR3: CASSLGQSAPYGYTF

V: TRBV20-1
J: TRBJ2-3
CDR3: CSVQGLDTDTQYF